This note documents a single T cell receptor beta chain sequence. Its specificity is not known. PCR was performed using 60 Vbeta and 13 Jbeta primers. Sequencing was performed with immunoSEQ multiplex PCR; in TCRdb, only in-frame clones are kept and a portion is missing. This sample yields around 200,000 clones, of which approximately 85% are seen a single time; around 2.3% belongs to the top ten. CDR1 is SEHNR and CDR2 is FQNEAQ in the germline V gene (reference sequence). V shed 4 bases and J shed 7 bases, with 19 bases lying between them. This CDR3 is built from 16 residues. The sample comes from a study of cytomegalovirus exposure and HLA in healthy donors. Study results and caveats: According to the study, 160 or so TCR beta chains were cytomegalovirus-associated. The authors confirmed in vitro that a few CMV-associated chains were specific for CMV antigens.

The sample was PBMCs. The chain combines TRBV7-9 with TRBJ1-4, with TRBD1 as a possible D gene (5 bases). The clonotype originates from a woman in her forties or fifties in good health and CMV-seronegative. CDR3 sequence: CASSSNQQGTGEKLFF. The CDR3 nucleotides are TGTGCCAGCAGCTCGAATCAGCAGGGTACAGGTGAAAAACTGTTTTTT.